These 5 T cell receptor beta chains came from one sample sequenced in a study of regulatory T cells in long-lasting Graves disease. HTBI primers from iRepertoire and Arm-PCR of CDR3 regions yielded the TCR beta libraries. TCRdb fed the multiplex PCR reads into MiXCR, producing one record per CDR3 protein. The sample records 350,000 to 550,000 distinct CDR3 sequences, approximately 16% being singletons. Described time point: newly diagnosed GD, antithyroid drugs for less than 3 months. Isolated PBMC RNA provided the starting material for the TCR library. The same specimen was also included in a second study, on T cells in Graves' hyperthyroidism and ophthalmopathy.

Sequencing used peripheral blood mononuclear cells (PBMCs), obtained at new diagnosis, from a patient treated with antithyroid drugs. Every receptor here comes from a woman between 18 and 29 years old with Graves disease.

In this sample, this clonotype turned up many times. The V call is TRBV7-9, the J call TRBJ2-2, with 8 bases aligning to TRBD1. The germline V gene encodes CDR1 SEHNR and CDR2 FQNEAQ (reference sequence). The CDR3 runs to 18 residues. The ends lost 1 base at V and 0 bases at J; junction bases unmatched: 7. The CDR3, as DNA: TGTGCCAGCAGCTTAGGGTCCCTACAGGGGGCGAACACCGGGGAGCTGTTTTTT. Translating it yields CASSLGSLQGANTGELFF.

In this sample, this clonotype turned up many times. The rearrangement links TRBV28 to TRBJ1-2; no clear D. Germline CDR1 reads MDHEN; CDR2 reads SYDVKM. The ends were cut back, 6 bases at V and 6 bases at J, with 23 bases in the middle. The CDR3 is made up of 16 amino acids. CDR3 sequence (DNA): TGTGCCAGCAGCCAACCGACCATTCTCGGCGCGAATGGCTACACCTTC. Protein sequence: CASSQPTILGANGYTF.

There are a few counts of this clonotype. The genes are TRBV15 and TRBJ1-1; the D gene is possibly TRBD1 (6 bases). The CDR3 is made up of 15 amino acids. CDR1 is LNHNV and CDR2 is YYDKDF in the germline V gene (reference sequence). Deletions cut 6 bases from V and 5 bases from J, with 19 bases between. In DNA form, the CDR3 reads TGTGCCACCAGTCCAGGGGCCGCCCGTATAACTGAAGCTTTCTTT. Translated, it gives CATSPGAARITEAFF.

The rearrangement uses TRBV10-3 and TRBJ1-1; 7 bases map to TRBD1. The CDR3 is made up of 14 amino acids. The V gene's germline CDR1 is ENHRY and CDR2 SYGVKD. The trim removed 5 bases at V and 1 base at J, leaving 4 bases unmatched. The CDR3: CAISPGTENTEAFF. In nucleotides, the CDR3 is TGTGCCATCAGTCCAGGGACAGAGAACACTGAAGCTTTCTTT.

With respect to this clonotype: This may be a read error, as it is one base from a much larger clone. V usage is TRBV30 and J usage is TRBJ2-1; TRBD2 aligns across 11 bases. The CDR3 is 16 residues long. Looked up from germline, CDR1 is GTSNPN and CDR2 is SVGIG (reference sequence). Here the CDR3 DNA reads TGTGCCTGGACATCGTCGACTAGCGGGAATCGCAATGAGGAGTTCTTC. It codes for CAWTSSTSGNRNEEFF. The complete variable domain, with remaining parts taken from reference TRBV30 and TRBJ2-1, reads SQTIHQWPATLVQPVGSPLSLECTVEGTSNPNLYWYRQAAGRGLQLLFYSVGIGQISSEVPQNLSASRPQDRQFILSSKKLLLSDSGFYLCAWTSSTSGNRNEEFFGPGTRLTVL.